Below are 19 T cell receptor beta chains sequenced from a single sample in a study of blood T cell repertoires in COVID-19. Data came from immunoSEQ multiplex PCR; TCRdb stores just in-frame clones and leaves some out. The table shows 300,000 to 350,000 clones, with 88% occurring only once. The source material was PBMCs or T cells enriched from blood (not recorded which). All receptors derive from a man aged 25 to 45 who had recovered from COVID-19.

The J gene is TRBJ2-1, the V gene TRBV11-2, with D possibly matching TRBD2 (7 bases). Germline lookup yields CDR1 SGHAT and CDR2 FQNNGV. V lost 4 bases and J 2 bases, leaving 21 bases between the germline ends. The length of the CDR3 is 18 residues. The CDR3 sequence is CASSSPLGGGSPYNEQFF. The CDR3 nucleotides are TGTGCCAGCAGCTCCCCACTGGGAGGGGGGTCCCCCTACAATGAGCAGTTCTTC. The variable domain in full, with the rest retrieved from reference TRBV11-2 and TRBJ2-1, is EAGVAQSPRYKIIEKRQSVAFWCNPISGHATLYWYQQILGQGPKLLIQFQNNGVVDDSQLPKDRFSAERLKGVDSTLKIQPAKLEDSAVYLCASSSPLGGGSPYNEQFFGPGTRLTVL.

CDR3 protein: CASSPTEAYEQYF. The CDR3 DNA sequence: TGTGCCAGCAGTCCGACAGAGGCTTACGAGCAGTACTTC. This chain connects TRBV2 to TRBJ2-7, with TRBD1 as a possible D gene (5 bases). The length of the CDR3 is 13 residues. The germline CDR1 and CDR2 sequences are SNHLY and FYNNEI. The V and J ends lost 5 bases and 4 bases respectively, with 12 bases between them.

The rearrangement joins TRBV27 to TRBJ1-2; TRBD1 is a possible D gene (5 bases). In germline, CDR1 is MNHEY, CDR2 SMNVEV (reference sequence). The V end lost 2 bases, the J end lost 3 bases, and 16 bases lay between the germline ends. The CDR3 is 16 residues long. The CDR3: CASSLNSPGPYYGYTF. CDR3 DNA: TGTGCCAGCAGTTTAAACTCTCCAGGGCCCTACTATGGCTACACCTTC.

CDR3 in DNA: TGCGCCAGCAGTCCAGGGGGCTGGTATGGCTACACCTTC. This codes for CASSPGGWYGYTF. The genes are TRBV10-1 and TRBJ1-2; TRBD1 matches at 8 bases. Unmatched junction bases numbered 4, after V lost 5 bases and J lost 5 bases. Per the germline V gene, CDR1 is WNHNN and CDR2 is SYGVQD (reference sequence). The CDR3 length is 13 residues.

The chain combines TRBV2 with TRBJ2-7; TRBD1 matches 7 bases. This CDR3 spans 14 amino acids. V shed 4 bases, J shed 3 bases, and the junction held 6 bases outside the gene matches. Per germline, CDR1 SNHLY and CDR2 FYNNEI. In DNA form, the CDR3 reads TGTGCCAGCAGTGTGGGGACAGCGTTCTACGAGCAGTACTTC. Protein sequence: CASSVGTAFYEQYF.

This chain uses TRBV19 with TRBJ2-2, with 14 nucleotides matching TRBD2. J gave up 6 bases and V 5 bases, and 2 bases lay outside the gene matches. The CDR3 consists of 15 residues. Germline V lookup: CDR1 LNHDA, CDR2 SQIVND (reference sequence). As DNA, the CDR3 is TGTGCCAGTAGTGAGACTAGCGGGGGGGCCGGGGAGCTGTTTTTT. It specifies CASSETSGGAGELFF.

The chain links TRBV5-1 to TRBJ2-1, with TRBD2 matching over 7 bases. Unmatched junction bases numbered 7, after V lost 2 bases and J lost 5 bases. The CDR3 is made up of 15 amino acids. The germline gives CDR1 SGHRS, CDR2 YFSETQ. The CDR3 protein is CASSLGRAGNNEQFF. As DNA, the CDR3 is TGCGCCAGCAGCTTAGGTCGAGCGGGGAACAATGAGCAGTTCTTC.

The chain couples TRBV5-1 to TRBJ2-5; the D is unclear. The CDR3 loop spans 14 amino acids. Germline V gives CDR1 SGHRS, CDR2 YFSETQ. The V end lost 0 bases, the J end lost 0 bases, and 6 bases lay between the germline ends. The CDR3 nucleotides read TGCGCCAGCAGCTTGGAACGGTACCAAGAGACCCAGTACTTC. As protein: CASSLERYQETQYF.

The V call is TRBV19, the J call TRBJ1-3; D unresolved. The CDR3 sequence is 16 residues long. Germline V gene sequence: CDR1 LNHDA, CDR2 SQIVND (reference sequence). Trimming shortened V by 0 bases and J by 0 bases, and 9 bases separated the two germline ends. Written as DNA, the CDR3 is TGTGCCAGTAGTATAGAGGGAGCCTACTCTGGAAACACCATATATTTT. Translating gives CASSIEGAYSGNTIYF.

The chain combines TRBV6-4 with TRBJ1-2, with a tentative D call TRBD1 (5 bases). The germline V gene encodes CDR1 MRHNA and CDR2 SNTAGT. V lost 6 bases to trimming and J lost 2 bases, with 28 bases between them. The CDR3 totals 19 residues. The CDR3 sequence is CASSPPRVGREGSNYGYTF. The CDR3 DNA sequence: TGTGCCAGCAGCCCTCCTCGAGTGGGCAGGGAGGGGTCAAACTATGGCTACACCTTC.

The chain links TRBV2 to TRBJ2-1, with TRBD2 matching 9 bases. Germline V CDR1 and CDR2: SNHLY, FYNNEI. V shed 8 bases, J shed 4 bases, and the junction held 12 bases outside the gene matches. The CDR3 totals 16 residues. The CDR3 DNA reads as TGTGCCAGCCACCCCCCTAGCGGGACGCAGTACAATGAGCAGTTCTTC. Its protein is CASHPPSGTQYNEQFF.

J is TRBJ2-2 and V is TRBV7-9; 9 nucleotides match TRBD2. The germline CDR1 and CDR2 sequences are SEHNR and FQNEAQ (reference sequence). The V segment lost 5 bases and the J segment 4 bases; nucleotides outside the gene matches: 14. The CDR3 runs to 18 residues. CDR3 nucleotide sequence: TGTGCCAGCAGCCCGACCCGAGGAGCGGGGGGCCGCACCGGGGAGCTGTTTTTT. It translates to CASSPTRGAGGRTGELFF.

The V gene is TRBV19, the J gene TRBJ2-3, with a weak D call TRBD2 (6 bases). Trimming pared 3 bases from V and 5 bases from J, leaving 21 bases between. Looked up from germline, CDR1 is LNHDA and CDR2 is SQIVND (reference sequence). The CDR3 is 17 amino acids. In nucleotides, the CDR3 is TGTGCCAGTAGTATGGACCAGCGGGCTATTCCGGGAGATACGCAGTATTTT. Protein: CASSMDQRAIPGDTQYF.

V gene TRBV30 combines with J gene TRBJ2-7; tentative D call: TRBD1 (5 bases). This CDR3 contains 12 residues. V lost 3 bases and J 0 bases, leaving 6 bases between the germline ends. Germline assignment: CDR1 GTSNPN and CDR2 SVGIG (reference sequence). The CDR3: CAWSRDSYEQYF. The CDR3 bases are TGTGCCTGGAGCAGGGACTCCTACGAGCAGTACTTC.

This clone was seen a handful of times. The rearrangement links TRBV20-1 to TRBJ2-2, with D unresolved. There are 11 residues in the CDR3. Trimming took 5 bases from V and 9 from J, leaving 10 bases between them. Per germline, CDR1 DFQATT and CDR2 SNEGSKA (reference sequence). The DNA for the CDR3 is TGCAGTGCTCCAACAGACAGGGAGCTGTTTTTT. This translates into CSAPTDRELFF.

The genes are TRBV6-5 and TRBJ1-4, with 8 bases identical to TRBD1. In germline, CDR1 is MNHEY, CDR2 SVGAGI. V gave up 7 bases and J gave up 1 base; unmatched junction bases: 2. The CDR3 has 14 amino acids. The CDR3 protein is CASNDRGTNEKLFF. As DNA, the CDR3 is TGTGCCAGCAACGACAGGGGAACTAATGAAAAACTGTTTTTT.

This clone occurred once. The rearrangement links TRBV7-9 to TRBJ1-3, with 7 bases fitting TRBD1. Germline values: CDR1 SEHNR, CDR2 FQNEAQ (reference sequence). J was trimmed by 9 bases and V by 5 bases; bases with no gene match: 13. The CDR3 spans 15 residues. The CDR3 region is CASSPQVLRGATIYF. The CDR3 bases are TGTGCCAGCAGCCCGCAAGTCCTCAGGGGGGCCACCATATATTTT.

The gene calls are TRBV7-2 and TRBJ1-4; D is unclear. V lost 1 base, J lost 13 bases, and 13 bases lay in between. The length of the CDR3 is 13 residues. Germline assignment: CDR1 SGHTA and CDR2 FQGNSA. CDR3 in amino acids: CASSLGMAGGLFF. The CDR3 DNA follows: TGTGCCAGCAGCTTAGGAATGGCGGGAGGACTGTTTTTT.

V is TRBV5-1 and J is TRBJ2-5; possibly TRBD1 for D (6 bases). CDR3 length: 16 residues. V was shortened by 3 bases and J by 5 bases, with 20 bases between the two germline ends. Germline CDR1 reads SGHRS; CDR2 reads YFSETQ. CDR3: CASSSYKSGERETQYF. DNA for the CDR3: TGCGCCAGCAGCTCGTACAAGTCAGGGGAGAGGGAGACCCAGTACTTC.